One and the same sample provided the 32 T cell receptor beta chains below, sequenced in a study of OX40 agonist ivuxolimab in advanced cancers. The table came from immunoSEQ multiplex PCR; TCRdb's copy has only in-frame clones and leaves some out. This sample yields around 40,000 clones, of which 85% to 90% are seen a single time; under 15% belongs to the top ten. The sample in question was CD4+ or CD8+ T cells sorted from blood, obtained in a trial of the OX40 agonist ivuxolimab. The origin of the receptors is an adult with an advanced solid tumor such as melanoma, head and neck, liver or kidney cancer.

This clone was detected once. In DNA form, the CDR3 reads TGTGCCAGCAGCTTCCTAGCTGGGGTAGGACAGCCCCAGCATTTT. Its translation: CASSFLAGVGQPQHF. The J gene is TRBJ1-5, the V gene TRBV5-6; D gene uncertain. Looked up from germline, CDR1 is SGHDT and CDR2 is YYEEEE. Trimming removed 2 bases from V and 7 bases from J, with 16 bases in between. The CDR3 loop spans 15 amino acids.

CDR3 residues: CASSLGLAGIAYEQYF. The DNA of the CDR3 is TGTGCCAGCAGCTTGGGACTAGCGGGGATCGCCTACGAGCAGTACTTC. The chain has TRBV5-8 and TRBJ2-7, with 11 bases matching TRBD2. Germline V gene sequence: CDR1 SGHTS, CDR2 YDEGEE. V lost 0 bases, J lost 2 bases, and 4 bases stayed unmatched. The CDR3 contains 16 residues.

The rearrangement uses TRBV30 and TRBJ2-5; TRBD1 matches 9 bases. Germline lookup yields CDR1 GTSNPN and CDR2 SVGIG (reference sequence). The CDR3 loop spans 13 amino acids. Trimming removed 3 bases from V and 4 bases from J; junction bases left unmatched: 3. The CDR3 DNA reads as TGTGCCTGGAGACCGGGACAGGGAGAGACCCAGTACTTC. This encodes CAWRPGQGETQYF.

The V and J genes are TRBV19 and TRBJ2-2, with 8 bases aligning to TRBD2. The CDR3 is 14 amino acids. Germline assignment: CDR1 LNHDA and CDR2 SQIVND (reference sequence). Trimming at V came to 5 bases and at J to 6 bases, leaving 5 bases not matched to a gene. The CDR3 sequence: CASSLTSGAGELFF. The CDR3 DNA sequence: TGTGCCAGTAGTCTTACTAGCGGAGCCGGGGAGCTGTTTTTT.

The chain couples TRBV11-1 to TRBJ2-3; 16 bases line up with TRBD2. Trimming removed 6 bases from V and 1 base from J; junction bases left unmatched: 4. In germline, CDR1 is SGHAT, CDR2 FQDESV (reference sequence). The CDR3 spans 17 residues. CDR3 residues: CASRSGTSGRGTDTQYF. CDR3 in DNA: TGTGCCAGCAGATCCGGGACTAGCGGGAGGGGCACAGATACGCAGTATTTT.

The V gene is TRBV6-5, the J gene TRBJ2-7, with 8 positions matching TRBD1. The CDR3 spans 14 residues. Germline V gene lookup returns CDR1 MNHEY and CDR2 SVGAGI. Losses at the gene ends were 5 bases for V and 2 bases for J; bases not matched to a gene: 5. CDR3 loop: CASSHQGAPYEQYF. In DNA form, the CDR3 reads TGTGCCAGCAGTCATCAGGGGGCACCCTACGAGCAGTACTTC.

This chain uses TRBV30 with TRBJ2-7, with D unresolved. Germline V gives CDR1 GTSNPN, CDR2 SVGIG (reference sequence). The V end lost 2 bases, the J end lost 3 bases, and 5 bases lay between the germline ends. The length of the CDR3 is 11 residues. The CDR3 bases are TGTGCCTGGAGTTACGACTACGAGCAGTACTTC. It specifies CAWSYDYEQYF.

Points on this clone: This sample also contains other DNA sequences that code for the same CDR3. The chain is built from TRBV7-2 and TRBJ2-3; 7 positions agree with TRBD1. Germline V gene data show CDR1 as SGHTA and CDR2 as FQGNSA. The CDR3 contains 14 residues. V lost 1 base and J lost 4; bases outside the gene matches: 2. CDR3 residues: CASSLGQGADTQYF. The CDR3 DNA follows: TGTGCCAGCAGCTTAGGGCAGGGGGCAGATACGCAGTATTTT.

The chain recombines TRBV5-6 with TRBJ1-2; D uncertain. V was cut by 0 bases and J by 6 bases, with 15 bases left in between. The CDR3 runs to 15 residues. Looked up from germline, CDR1 is SGHDT and CDR2 is YYEEEE. The CDR3 sequence: CASSLGAGPADGYTF. Here the CDR3 DNA reads TGTGCCAGCAGCTTGGGGGCAGGCCCGGCGGATGGCTACACCTTC.

The chain has TRBV7-9 and TRBJ2-1; possibly TRBD1 or TRBD2 for D (5 bases each). This CDR3 has 14 amino acids. The V end lost 4 bases, the J end lost 8 bases, and 15 bases lay between the germline ends. From germline, CDR1 is SEHNR and CDR2 FQNEAQ (reference sequence). The CDR3 loop reads CASSSEGSAHEQFF. The CDR3 region has the DNA TGTGCCAGCAGCTCAGAGGGGAGCGCCCATGAGCAGTTCTTC.

This rearrangement joins TRBV4-1 to TRBJ2-7; TRBD1 might be the D (6 bases). The length of the CDR3 is 16 residues. Germline V lookup: CDR1 MGHRA, CDR2 YSYEKL. V lost 0 bases and J 2 bases, leaving 14 bases between the germline ends. CDR3 sequence reads: CASSQDRDTTTYEQYF. CDR3 nucleotide sequence: TGCGCCAGCAGCCAAGATCGGGACACCACGACCTACGAGCAGTACTTC.

V usage is TRBV7-9 and J usage is TRBJ2-7; 11 nucleotides agree with TRBD2. Germline V lookup: CDR1 SEHNR, CDR2 FQNEAQ (reference sequence). The ends lost 1 base at V and 4 bases at J; junction bases unmatched: 9. The CDR3 length is 17 residues. The CDR3 spells CASSLVVGGLADYEQYF. CDR3 DNA sequence: TGTGCCAGCAGCTTAGTAGTGGGGGGACTAGCGGATTACGAGCAGTACTTC. Full variable domain (rest looked up from reference TRBV7-9 and TRBJ2-7): DTGVSQNPRHKITKRGQNVTFRCDPISEHNRLYWYRQTLGQGPEFLTYFQNEAQLEKSRLLSDRFSAERPKGSFSTLEIQRTEQGDSAMYLCASSLVVGGLADYEQYFGPGTRLTVT.

This chain connects TRBV6-5 to TRBJ1-3; D may be TRBD1 (6 bases). This CDR3 is built from 13 residues. Germline values: CDR1 MNHEY, CDR2 SVGAGI. The germline V and J ends were trimmed by 8 bases and 4 bases, with 12 bases remaining between them. The CDR3, as DNA: TGTGCCAGCCAACAGGGAGGCGGAAACACCATATATTTT. It encodes CASQQGGGNTIYF.

The rearrangement links TRBV15 to TRBJ2-2; D remains unclear. The CDR3 length is 15 residues. Germline CDR1 and CDR2: LNHNV and YYDKDF (reference sequence). V was clipped by 0 bases and J by 8 bases, with 13 bases between them. The CDR3 DNA reads TGTGCCACCAGCAGAGAGTACAGCAAGCAGGGGGAGCTGTTTTTT. Amino acids: CATSREYSKQGELFF.

The chain joins TRBV9 to TRBJ2-2; 14 bases are shared with TRBD2. J gave up 6 bases and V 3 bases, and 4 bases lay outside the gene matches. This CDR3 has 16 amino acids. The germline gives CDR1 SGDLS, CDR2 YYNGEE. CDR3 DNA: TGTGCCAGCAGCGCTGGACTAGCGGGGGGCCCCGGGGAGCTGTTTTTT. As protein: CASSAGLAGGPGELFF.

The rearrangement links TRBV27 to TRBJ1-5; 10 positions match TRBD1. The CDR3 spans 16 residues. Germline CDR1 MNHEY, CDR2 SMNVEV (reference sequence). The J segment lost 6 bases and the V segment lost 4 bases, leaving 9 bases of the junction unmatched. The CDR3 here is CASSSLTGGAGQPQHF. The CDR3 DNA reads TGTGCCAGCAGTTCGTTGACAGGGGGCGCGGGTCAGCCCCAGCATTTT.

The genes are TRBV28 and TRBJ2-7, with 7 bases that match TRBD1. The V and J ends lost 5 bases and 4 bases, in that order; junction bases with no gene match: 5. Germline V CDR1 and CDR2: MDHEN, SYDVKM. The CDR3 covers 13 residues. The DNA of the CDR3 is TGTGCCAGCAGTCCGGACAGGAAATACGAGCAGTACTTC. This codes for CASSPDRKYEQYF.

The rearrangement links TRBV7-9 to TRBJ2-5; D possibly corresponds to TRBD2 (5 bases). This CDR3 comprises 16 residues. V shed 1 base and J shed 1 base, with 13 bases lying between them. Germline CDR1 reads SEHNR; CDR2 reads FQNEAQ (reference sequence). Written as DNA, the CDR3 is TGTGCCAGCAGCTTAGGGGCCCCGAGCGGCCAAGAGACCCAGTACTTC. Its translation is CASSLGAPSGQETQYF.

The gene calls are TRBV4-1 and TRBJ1-6; a weak D match, TRBD1 (5 bases). This CDR3 contains 18 residues. Germline CDR1 and CDR2: MGHRA and YSYEKL. Trimming cost V 2 bases and J 10 bases, with 24 bases left between them. The CDR3 sequence: CASSQKPGTETLRSPLHF. CDR3 nucleotides: TGCGCCAGCAGCCAAAAACCCGGGACCGAAACCCTGCGATCACCCCTCCACTTT.

This sequence joins TRBV27 and TRBJ2-5; 15 positions agree with TRBD2. Germline V gene lookup returns CDR1 MNHEY and CDR2 SMNVEV (reference sequence). The ends lost 5 bases at V and 5 bases at J; junction bases unmatched: 3. This CDR3 has 15 amino acids. CDR3: CASSPGLAGGETQYF. Written as DNA, the CDR3 is TGTGCCAGCAGTCCCGGACTAGCGGGAGGGGAGACCCAGTACTTC.

This clone is labeled medium-sized. The rearrangement joins TRBV27 to TRBJ2-7; possible D gene TRBD1, 6 bases. This CDR3 spans 14 amino acids. The V gene lost 5 bases and the J gene lost 7 bases, with 18 bases spanning the gap. CDR1 is MNHEY and CDR2 is SMNVEV in the germline V gene (reference sequence). CDR3 loop: CASSPRGHPGEQYF. Written as DNA, the CDR3 is TGTGCCAGCAGTCCCAGGGGTCACCCTGGGGAGCAGTACTTC.

This rearrangement joins TRBV5-1 to TRBJ1-1; the D is unclear. The CDR3 consists of 12 residues. CDR1 and CDR2 from the germline V gene are SGHRS and YFSETQ. Trimming stripped 1 base from V and 4 bases from J, with 5 bases between. CDR3 DNA sequence: TGCGCCAGCAGCTTGAGAGGCACTGAAGCTTTCTTT. It encodes CASSLRGTEAFF.

The V call is TRBV5-1, the J call TRBJ1-1; no definite D call. Germline CDR1 SGHRS, CDR2 YFSETQ. The ends were cut back, 0 bases at V and 4 bases at J, with 13 bases in the middle. This CDR3 is 15 amino acids long. In nucleotides, the CDR3 is TGCGCCAGCAGCTTGGGTACGAGGCCGACCACTGAAGCTTTCTTT. The encoded protein is CASSLGTRPTTEAFF.

The rearrangement joins TRBV7-9 to TRBJ2-3; D unresolved. The CDR3 is 14 residues long. V lost 9 bases and J 2 bases, leaving 15 bases between the germline ends. Germline CDR1 and CDR2: SEHNR and FQNEAQ (reference sequence). The CDR3 bases are TGTGCCAGTTCACTGGCGGCGGCCACAGATACGCAGTATTTT. This gives the protein CASSLAAATDTQYF.

The genes are TRBV5-8 and TRBJ2-2, with D possibly TRBD2 on 5 matching bases. Trimming left V 6 bases short and J 5 bases short, with 11 bases between. The CDR3 is 13 amino acids. The V gene's germline CDR1 is SGHTS and CDR2 YDEGEE. Here the CDR3 DNA reads TGTGCCAGCAACCTTGGACTTACCGGGGAGCTGTTTTTT. Encoded protein: CASNLGLTGELFF.

J is TRBJ1-5 and V is TRBV6-5, with 9 bases aligning to TRBD1. The CDR3 runs to 15 residues. From germline, CDR1 is MNHEY and CDR2 SVGAGI. V dropped 6 bases and J dropped 4; count of bases not matched to a gene: 7. CDR3 region: CASSETGGPNQPQHF. CDR3 in DNA: TGTGCCAGCAGCGAAACAGGGGGCCCTAATCAGCCCCAGCATTTT.

The chain couples TRBV18 to TRBJ2-7; TRBD2 is a possible D gene (6 bases). The CDR3 is 14 residues long. Trimming left V 8 bases short and J 2 bases short, with 16 bases between. The germline V gene encodes CDR1 KGHSH and CDR2 LQKENI. CDR3 bases: TGTGCCAGCACCGAGGGGACGGGAGCCTACGAGCAGTACTTC. Its translation is CASTEGTGAYEQYF.

The chain recombines TRBV27 with TRBJ2-2; D may be TRBD1 (6 bases). V dropped 6 bases and J dropped 6 bases, with 14 bases sitting between them. Germline lookup yields CDR1 MNHEY and CDR2 SMNVEV (reference sequence). The length of the CDR3 is 14 residues. The CDR3 sequence: CASRPSGDPGELFF. The CDR3 region has the DNA TGTGCCAGCAGACCATCAGGGGATCCCGGGGAGCTGTTTTTT.

The chain is built from TRBV30 and TRBJ1-2, with 7 bases matching TRBD1. The CDR3 runs to 12 residues. Germline lookup yields CDR1 GTSNPN and CDR2 SVGIG (reference sequence). J gave up 3 bases and V 5 bases, and 3 bases lay outside the gene matches. The CDR3 is CAWSGQHYGYTF. The CDR3 nucleotides are TGTGCCTGGTCGGGACAGCACTATGGCTACACCTTC.

The V call is TRBV27, the J call TRBJ2-2; D gene uncertain. The CDR3 extends over 14 amino acids. The germline V gene encodes CDR1 MNHEY and CDR2 SMNVEV (reference sequence). V lost 4 bases and J 3 bases, leaving 9 bases between the germline ends. CDR3 in amino acids: CASSSRSYTGELFF. Written as DNA, the CDR3 is TGTGCCAGCAGTTCCCGGTCCTACACCGGGGAGCTGTTTTTT.

The CDR3 DNA is TGTGCCAGCAGTTTAACCCCAGGGAGATCCTACAATGAGCAGTTCTTC. Protein sequence: CASSLTPGRSYNEQFF. The chain carries TRBV27 and TRBJ2-1, with D perhaps matching TRBD1 or TRBD2 (5 bases each). There are 16 residues in the CDR3. Germline V gives CDR1 MNHEY, CDR2 SMNVEV (reference sequence). Trimming took 2 bases from V and 1 from J, leaving 12 bases between them.

As for this clone: A junction end diverges from the germline sequence, so it may reflect a read error. This sequence joins TRBV7-6 and TRBJ2-5, with a tentative D call TRBD2 (5 bases). The DNA end is a closer match to TRBJ2-7, so the J assignment may be wrong. Germline assignment: CDR1 SGHVS and CDR2 FNYEAQ. The CDR3 extends over 14 amino acids. The CDR3 is CASSSPGSSYEQYF. DNA of the CDR3: TGTGCCAGTAGCTCGCCGGGATCTTCCTACGAGCAGTACTTC.